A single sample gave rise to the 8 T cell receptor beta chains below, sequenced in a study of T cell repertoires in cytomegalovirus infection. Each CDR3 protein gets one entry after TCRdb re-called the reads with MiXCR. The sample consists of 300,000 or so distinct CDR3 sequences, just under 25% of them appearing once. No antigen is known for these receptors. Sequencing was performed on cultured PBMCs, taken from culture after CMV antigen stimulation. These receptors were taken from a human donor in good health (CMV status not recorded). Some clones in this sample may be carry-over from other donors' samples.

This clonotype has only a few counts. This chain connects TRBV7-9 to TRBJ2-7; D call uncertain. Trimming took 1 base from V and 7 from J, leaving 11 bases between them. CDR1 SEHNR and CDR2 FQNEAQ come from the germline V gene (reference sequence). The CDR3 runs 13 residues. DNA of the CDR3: TGTGCCAGCAGCTTAGGAGACGGGTGGGAGCAGTACGTC. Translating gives CASSLGDGWEQYV.

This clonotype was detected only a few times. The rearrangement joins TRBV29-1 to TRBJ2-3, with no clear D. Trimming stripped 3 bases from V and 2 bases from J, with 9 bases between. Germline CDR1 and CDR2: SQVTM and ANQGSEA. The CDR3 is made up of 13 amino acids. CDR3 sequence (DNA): TGCAGCGTTGAGGCCCTTTACACAGATACGCAGTATTTT. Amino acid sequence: CSVEALYTDTQYF.

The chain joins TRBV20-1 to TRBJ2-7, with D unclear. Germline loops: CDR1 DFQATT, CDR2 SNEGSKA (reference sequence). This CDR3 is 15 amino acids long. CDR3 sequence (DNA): TGCAGCGCGCTACCCGACATCACGAGCTCCTACGAGCAGTACGTC. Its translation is CSALPDITSSYEQYV.

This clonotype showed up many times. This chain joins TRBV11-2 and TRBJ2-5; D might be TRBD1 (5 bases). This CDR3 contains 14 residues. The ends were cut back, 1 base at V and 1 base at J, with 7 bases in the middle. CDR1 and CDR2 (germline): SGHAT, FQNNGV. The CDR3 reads CASSLVGPQETQYF. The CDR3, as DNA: TGTGCCAGCAGCTTAGTGGGGCCCCAAGAGACCCAGTACTTC.

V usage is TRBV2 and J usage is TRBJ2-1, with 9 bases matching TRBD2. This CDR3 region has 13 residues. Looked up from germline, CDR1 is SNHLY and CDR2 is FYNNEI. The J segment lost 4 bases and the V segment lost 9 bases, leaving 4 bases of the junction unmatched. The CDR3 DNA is TGTGCCAGGACGACTAGCGGTTACAATGAGCAGTTCTTC. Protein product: CARTTSGYNEQFF.

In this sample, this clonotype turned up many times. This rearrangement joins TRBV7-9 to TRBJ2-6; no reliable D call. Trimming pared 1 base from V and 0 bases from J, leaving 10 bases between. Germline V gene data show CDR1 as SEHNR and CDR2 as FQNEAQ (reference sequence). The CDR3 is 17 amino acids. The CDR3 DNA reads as TGTGCCAGCAGCTTAGGGGCAGCGATCTCTGGGGCCAACGTCCTGACTTTC. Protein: CASSLGAAISGANVLTF.

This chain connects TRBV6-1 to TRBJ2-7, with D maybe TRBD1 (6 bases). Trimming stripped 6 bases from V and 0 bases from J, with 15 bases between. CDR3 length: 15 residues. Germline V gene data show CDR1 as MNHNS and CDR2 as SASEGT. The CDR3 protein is CASRMNRDRSYEQYF. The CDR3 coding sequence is TGTGCCAGCAGGATGAACAGGGATCGCTCCTACGAGCAGTACTTC.

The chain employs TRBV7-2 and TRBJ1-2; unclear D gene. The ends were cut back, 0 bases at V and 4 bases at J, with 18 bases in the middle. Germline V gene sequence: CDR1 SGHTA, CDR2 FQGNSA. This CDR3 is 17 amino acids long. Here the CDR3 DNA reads TGTGCCAGCAGCTTAGCCTTACCTATTACAGCAACCTATGGCTACACCTTC. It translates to CASSLALPITATYGYTF.